Below, one T cell receptor (beta chain) is given with its context. TCRdb's copy holds only in-frame clones and misses some; the assay was immunoSEQ multiplex PCR. The sample includes roughly 27,000 clones, 82% of them seen just once. These data belong to a study of preoperative IRX-2 immunotherapy in early breast cancer. This CDR3 has 16 residues. The V gene end was trimmed by 4 bases and the J gene end by 4 bases; junction bases not matched to a gene: 7. The germline CDR1 and CDR2 sequences are SGHNT and YENEEA. Indicated treatment: preoperative locoregional IRX-2 cytokine immunotherapy. This phase Ib study tested locoregional IRX-2 cytokine immunotherapy given before surgery.

Sampling was conducted from a patient treated with IRX-2 immunotherapy. The rearrangement uses TRBV11-3 and TRBJ2-1; 10 bases agree with TRBD1. This sequence originates from a human donor with breast cancer. The CDR3 loop is CASSSQTGGRYNEQFF. The CDR3 DNA sequence: TGTGCCAGCAGCTCACAGACAGGGGGCCGGTACAATGAGCAGTTCTTC. Full variable domain (remainder filled in from reference TRBV11-3 and TRBJ2-1): EAGVVQSPRYKIIEKKQPVAFWCNPISGHNTLYWYLQNLGQGPELLIRYENEEAVDDSQLPKDRFSAERLKGVDSTLKIQPAELGDSAVYLCASSSQTGGRYNEQFFGPGTRLTVL.